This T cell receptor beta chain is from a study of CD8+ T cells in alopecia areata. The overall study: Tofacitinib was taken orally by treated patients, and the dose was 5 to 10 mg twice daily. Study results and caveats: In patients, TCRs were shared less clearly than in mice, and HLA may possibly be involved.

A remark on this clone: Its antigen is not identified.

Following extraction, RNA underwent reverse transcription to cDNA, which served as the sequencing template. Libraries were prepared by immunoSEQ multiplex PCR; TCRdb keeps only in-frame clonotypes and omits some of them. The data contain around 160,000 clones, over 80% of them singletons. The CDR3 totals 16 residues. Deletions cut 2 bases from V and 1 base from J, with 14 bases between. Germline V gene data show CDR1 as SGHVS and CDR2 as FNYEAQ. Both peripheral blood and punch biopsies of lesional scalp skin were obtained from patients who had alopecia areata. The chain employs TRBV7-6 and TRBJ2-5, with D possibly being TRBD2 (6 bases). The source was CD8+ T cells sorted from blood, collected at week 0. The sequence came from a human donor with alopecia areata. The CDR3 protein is CASSLRGAEGQETQYF. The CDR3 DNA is TGTGCCAGCAGCTTACGAGGGGCGGAGGGCCAAGAGACCCAGTACTTC.